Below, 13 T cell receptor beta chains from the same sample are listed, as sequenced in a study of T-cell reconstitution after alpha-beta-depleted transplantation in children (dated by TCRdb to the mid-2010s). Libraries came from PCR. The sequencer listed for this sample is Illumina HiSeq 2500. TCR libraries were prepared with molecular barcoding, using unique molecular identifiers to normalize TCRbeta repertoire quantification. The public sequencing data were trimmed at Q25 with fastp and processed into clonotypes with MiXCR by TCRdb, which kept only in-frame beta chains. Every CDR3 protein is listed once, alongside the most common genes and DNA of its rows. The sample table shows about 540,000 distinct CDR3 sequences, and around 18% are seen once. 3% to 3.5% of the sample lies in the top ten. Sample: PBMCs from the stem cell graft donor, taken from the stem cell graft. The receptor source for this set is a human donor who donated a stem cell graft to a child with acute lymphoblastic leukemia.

The CDR3 DNA sequence: TGTGCCAGTAGTATAACATTTCTTGGTGGCAGTCCCTACGAGCAGTACTTC. Amino acids: CASSITFLGGSPYEQYF. This chain uses TRBV19 with TRBJ2-7, with unresolved D. CDR3 length: 17 residues. V was cut by 2 bases and J by 2 bases, with 19 bases left in between. Germline V gene lookup returns CDR1 LNHDA and CDR2 SQIVND (reference sequence).

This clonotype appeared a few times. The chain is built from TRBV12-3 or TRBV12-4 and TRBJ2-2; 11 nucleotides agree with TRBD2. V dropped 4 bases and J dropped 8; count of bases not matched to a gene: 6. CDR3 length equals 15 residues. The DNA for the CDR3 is TGTGCCAGCAGTTCGTGGACTAGCGGGTGGGGGGAGCTGTTTTTT. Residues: CASSSWTSGWGELFF.

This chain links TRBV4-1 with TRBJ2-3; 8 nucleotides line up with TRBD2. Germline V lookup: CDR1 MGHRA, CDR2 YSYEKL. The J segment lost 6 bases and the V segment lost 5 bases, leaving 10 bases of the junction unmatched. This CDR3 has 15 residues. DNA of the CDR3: TGCGCCAGCAGCAGGACTAGCACGGGTCCGGATACGCAGTATTTT. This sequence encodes CASSRTSTGPDTQYF.

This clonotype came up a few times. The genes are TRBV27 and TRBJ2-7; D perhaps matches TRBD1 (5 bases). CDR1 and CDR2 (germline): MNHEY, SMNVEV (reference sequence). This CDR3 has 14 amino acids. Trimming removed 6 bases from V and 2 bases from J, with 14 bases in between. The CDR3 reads CASRGEPSAYEQYF. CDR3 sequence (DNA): TGTGCCAGCAGAGGGGAACCGTCAGCCTACGAGCAGTACTTC.

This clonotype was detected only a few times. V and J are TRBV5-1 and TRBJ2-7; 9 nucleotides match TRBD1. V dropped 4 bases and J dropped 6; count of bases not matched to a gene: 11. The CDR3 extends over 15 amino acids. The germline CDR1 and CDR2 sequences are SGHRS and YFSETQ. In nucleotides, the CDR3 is TGCGCCAGCAGCACGGAATCACAGGGGGCGACCGAGCAGTACTTC. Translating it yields CASSTESQGATEQYF.

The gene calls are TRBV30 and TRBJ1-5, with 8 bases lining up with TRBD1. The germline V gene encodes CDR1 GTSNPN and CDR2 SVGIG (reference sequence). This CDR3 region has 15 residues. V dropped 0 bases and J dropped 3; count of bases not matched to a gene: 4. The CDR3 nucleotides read TGTGCCTGGAGTGTAGGACAGGGCCTCAATCAGCCCCAGCATTTT. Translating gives CAWSVGQGLNQPQHF.

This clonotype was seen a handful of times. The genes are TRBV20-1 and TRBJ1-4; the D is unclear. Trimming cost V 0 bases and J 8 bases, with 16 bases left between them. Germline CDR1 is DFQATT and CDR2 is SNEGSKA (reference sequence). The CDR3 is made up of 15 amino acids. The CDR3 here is CSARDHRVLKEKLFF. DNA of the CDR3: TGCAGTGCTAGAGATCATAGGGTATTAAAGGAAAAACTGTTTTTT.

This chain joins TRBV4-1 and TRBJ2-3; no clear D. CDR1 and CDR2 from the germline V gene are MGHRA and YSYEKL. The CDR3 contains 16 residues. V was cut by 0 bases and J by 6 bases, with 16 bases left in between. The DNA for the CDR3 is TGCGCCAGCAGCCAAGAACCACATTCTATAGGGGATACGCAGTATTTT. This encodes CASSQEPHSIGDTQYF.

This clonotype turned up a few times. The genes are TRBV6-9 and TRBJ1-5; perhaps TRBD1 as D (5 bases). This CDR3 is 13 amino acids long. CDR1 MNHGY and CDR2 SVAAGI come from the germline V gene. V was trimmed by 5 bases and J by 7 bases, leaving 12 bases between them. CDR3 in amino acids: CASSKWRGQPQHF. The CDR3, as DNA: TGTGCCAGCAGTAAGTGGAGGGGACAGCCCCAGCATTTT.

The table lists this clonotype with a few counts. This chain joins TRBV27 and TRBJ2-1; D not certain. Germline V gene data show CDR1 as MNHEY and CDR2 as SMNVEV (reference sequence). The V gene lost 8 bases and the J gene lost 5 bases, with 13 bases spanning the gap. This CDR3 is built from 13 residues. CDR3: CASLSLIDNEQFF. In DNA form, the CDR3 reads TGTGCCAGCCTATCATTGATCGACAATGAGCAGTTCTTC.

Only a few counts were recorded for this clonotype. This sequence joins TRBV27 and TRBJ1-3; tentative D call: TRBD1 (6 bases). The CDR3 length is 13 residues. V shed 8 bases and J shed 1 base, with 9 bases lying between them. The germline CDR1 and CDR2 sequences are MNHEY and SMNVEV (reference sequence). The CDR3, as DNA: TGTGCCAGCCAAGGGGGTTCTGGAAACACCATATATTTT. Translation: CASQGGSGNTIYF.

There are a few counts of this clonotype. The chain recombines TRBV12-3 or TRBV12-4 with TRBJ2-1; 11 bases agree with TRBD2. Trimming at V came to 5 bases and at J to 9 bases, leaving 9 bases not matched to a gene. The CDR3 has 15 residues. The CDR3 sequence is CASSPLGLAGGEQFF. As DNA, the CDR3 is TGTGCCAGCAGTCCCCTCGGGCTAGCGGGGGGTGAGCAGTTCTTC.

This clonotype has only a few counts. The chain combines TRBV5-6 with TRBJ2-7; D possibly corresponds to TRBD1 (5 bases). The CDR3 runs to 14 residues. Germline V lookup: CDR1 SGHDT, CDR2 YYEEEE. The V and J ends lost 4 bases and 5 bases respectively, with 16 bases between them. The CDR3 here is CASSLILTANEQYF. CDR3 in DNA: TGTGCCAGCAGCCTAATATTGACAGCCAACGAGCAGTACTTC. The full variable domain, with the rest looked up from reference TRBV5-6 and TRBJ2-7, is DAGVTQSPTHLIKTRGQQVTLRCSPKSGHDTVSWYQQALGQGPQFIFQYYEEEERQRGNFPDRFSGHQFPNYSSELNVNALLLGDSALYLCASSLILTANEQYFGPGTRLTVT.